The clone carrying this T cell receptor (beta chain) turned up a few times. V lost 0 bases and J 2 bases, leaving 8 bases between the germline ends. Germline V lookup: CDR1 GTSNPN, CDR2 SVGIG (reference sequence). This CDR3 comprises 14 residues. This record comes from a study of control samples from healthy donors and cancer patients. Libraries were prepared by immunoSEQ multiplex PCR; TCRdb keeps only in-frame clonotypes and omits some of them. The table has 150,000 to 200,000 clones, approximately 92% seen once. The chain links TRBV30 to TRBJ1-3; TRBD1 might be the D (5 bases). The source of this sequence is a man aged 30 to 45 in good health. The sample consisted of blood. In DNA form, the CDR3 reads TGTGCCTGGAGTGTAAAAGGGGCTGGAAACACCATATATTTT. Its protein product is CAWSVKGAGNTIYF.